This entry lists 26 T cell receptor beta chains sequenced from one sample in a study of technical replicates of blood from a few donors. Profiled with immunoSEQ multiplex PCR; TCRdb holds only in-frame clones, not every one. The sample holds about 61,000 clones, around 97% seen once. The source material was T cells isolated from PBMCs. The receptor source for this set is a human donor in good health.

The chain uses TRBV18 and TRBJ2-4; D might be TRBD2 (5 bases). CDR3 length equals 16 residues. Germline CDR1 is KGHSH and CDR2 is LQKENI. Trimming pared 0 bases from V and 1 base from J, leaving 10 bases between. This CDR3 reads CASSPPRETAKNIQYF. The CDR3 DNA reads TGTGCCAGCTCACCACCGAGGGAGACCGCCAAAAACATTCAGTACTTC.

The rearrangement joins TRBV30 to TRBJ1-6; possibly TRBD1 for D (6 bases). The germline CDR1 and CDR2 sequences are GTSNPN and SVGIG (reference sequence). V gave up 4 bases and J gave up 1 base, with 14 bases separating them. The CDR3 is made up of 16 amino acids. The CDR3 spells CAWNQGLVSYNSPLHF. DNA for the CDR3: TGTGCCTGGAACCAGGGGTTGGTATCCTATAATTCACCCCTCCACTTT.

The gene calls are TRBV6-1 and TRBJ1-2; tentative D call: TRBD1 (6 bases). The CDR3 spans 15 residues. Trimming cost V 7 bases and J 6 bases, with 21 bases left between them. Looked up from germline, CDR1 is MNHNS and CDR2 is SASEGT. For the CDR3, the DNA is TGTGCCAGCATTGAGGACAGCTTCCGTGTTGATGGCTACACCTTC. Amino acids: CASIEDSFRVDGYTF.

The chain joins TRBV2 to TRBJ1-2; D is unclear. This CDR3 is 14 amino acids long. Germline V lookup: CDR1 SNHLY, CDR2 FYNNEI. V dropped 2 bases and J dropped 4 bases, with 11 bases sitting between them. The CDR3 DNA follows: TGTGCCAGCAGTGAAATCCGGGGATTCTATGGCTACACCTTC. Translation: CASSEIRGFYGYTF.

The rearrangement uses TRBV7-9 and TRBJ1-1; D not resolved. The CDR3 is 14 amino acids. V lost 1 base to trimming and J lost 0 bases, with 6 bases between them. Germline lookup yields CDR1 SEHNR and CDR2 FQNEAQ (reference sequence). In DNA form, the CDR3 reads TGTGCCAGCAGCTTAGGTGTATTGAACACTGAAGCTTTCTTT. It translates to CASSLGVLNTEAFF.

This chain connects TRBV20-1 to TRBJ1-3, with D uncertain. Trimming stripped 7 bases from V and 4 bases from J, with 8 bases between. Germline V lookup: CDR1 DFQATT, CDR2 SNEGSKA (reference sequence). The CDR3 consists of 11 residues. In DNA, the CDR3 is TGCAGTGGGGCTTCAGGAAACACCATATATTTT. Its protein is CSGASGNTIYF.

V is TRBV2 and J is TRBJ1-4, with TRBD1 matching over 8 bases. Trimming removed 5 bases from V and 5 bases from J; junction bases left unmatched: 10. The length of the CDR3 is 16 residues. Germline lookup yields CDR1 SNHLY and CDR2 FYNNEI. CDR3 coding DNA: TGTGCCAGCAGTCTAACAGACAGGGGAGGGAATGAAAAACTGTTTTTT. It is translated as CASSLTDRGGNEKLFF.

The chain is built from TRBV4-1 and TRBJ1-3; TRBD1 might be the D (6 bases). The CDR3 loop spans 21 amino acids. The V gene lost 2 bases and the J gene lost 4 bases, with 30 bases spanning the gap. CDR1 is MGHRA and CDR2 is YSYEKL in the germline V gene. The chain's CDR3 is CASSQLPLDPLRQARGNTIYF. CDR3 bases: TGCGCCAGCAGCCAACTTCCCCTGGACCCTCTTCGACAGGCTCGGGGAAACACCATATATTTT.

This chain uses TRBV28 with TRBJ1-1; a weak D match, TRBD1 (6 bases). Germline V gives CDR1 MDHEN, CDR2 SYDVKM. The V end was cut by 8 bases, the J end by 1 base, with 11 bases between. The CDR3 loop spans 13 amino acids. The CDR3 here is CASGGHTNTEAFF. DNA for the CDR3: TGTGCCAGCGGGGGACATACGAACACTGAAGCTTTCTTT.

This chain uses TRBV18 with TRBJ2-2; 8 bases are a match to TRBD2. The CDR3 covers 16 residues. V trimming: 4 bases; J trimming: 1 base; junction bases outside the gene matches: 5. Per germline, CDR1 KGHSH and CDR2 LQKENI. Written as DNA, the CDR3 is TGTGCCAGCTCACAAAAACTAGCGGTGAACACCGGGGAGCTGTTTTTT. Translating gives CASSQKLAVNTGELFF.

The genes are TRBV29-1 and TRBJ1-1, with D perhaps TRBD1 (6 bases). The CDR3 spans 14 residues. V was pared by 5 bases and J by 3 bases, with 16 bases between. CDR1 and CDR2 (germline): SQVTM, ANQGSEA. The CDR3 DNA follows: TGCAGCGTTAGGATTTTGGACAGCCACACTGAAGCTTTCTTT. Translated: CSVRILDSHTEAFF.

The chain carries TRBV28 and TRBJ2-7; TRBD2 matches at 9 bases. Trimming cost V 0 bases and J 0 bases; bases outside gene matches: 3. The CDR3 covers 16 residues. Germline assignment: CDR1 MDHEN and CDR2 SYDVKM. Written as DNA, the CDR3 is TGTGCCAGCAGTTTATGGGTTAGCGGGAGCTCCTACGAGCAGTACTTC. It codes for CASSLWVSGSSYEQYF.

This chain connects TRBV2 to TRBJ2-2; 7 nucleotides match TRBD1. Germline V gene sequence: CDR1 SNHLY, CDR2 FYNNEI. Trimming at V came to 6 bases and at J to 5 bases, leaving 6 bases not matched to a gene. The CDR3 runs to 14 residues. CDR3 bases: TGTGCCAGCAGCCAACCACAGGGGACCGGGGAGCTGTTTTTT. This translates into CASSQPQGTGELFF.

The CDR3 region has the DNA TGCGCCAGCAGCCAAGGACAGGTCAATGGCTACACCTTC. Protein product: CASSQGQVNGYTF. This sequence joins TRBV10-1 and TRBJ1-2, with 7 bases fitting TRBD1. This CDR3 spans 13 amino acids. Unmatched junction bases numbered 7, after V lost 6 bases and J lost 6 bases. CDR1 and CDR2 from the germline V gene are WNHNN and SYGVQD (reference sequence).

The chain couples TRBV2 to TRBJ2-7, with 7 bases aligning to TRBD1. V was pared by 2 bases and J by 2 bases, with 3 bases of the junction left unmatched. Germline lookup yields CDR1 SNHLY and CDR2 FYNNEI. The CDR3 is 14 amino acids. The CDR3 DNA follows: TGTGCCAGCAGTGAACAGGGGGAAGCCTACGAGCAGTACTTC. It encodes CASSEQGEAYEQYF.

The J gene is TRBJ2-5, the V gene TRBV28; TRBD1 agrees at 7 bases. The V gene end was trimmed by 8 bases and the J gene end by 5 bases; junction bases not matched to a gene: 5. There are 12 residues in the CDR3. The germline gives CDR1 MDHEN, CDR2 SYDVKM. The DNA for the CDR3 is TGTGCCAGCCAGGGGGATGTGGAGACCCAGTACTTC. Residues: CASQGDVETQYF.

This sequence joins TRBV13 and TRBJ2-2, with a tentative D call TRBD1 (6 bases). The V gene's germline CDR1 is PRHDT and CDR2 FYEKMQ (reference sequence). The CDR3 is made up of 14 amino acids. V dropped 5 bases and J dropped 7 bases, with 14 bases sitting between them. The CDR3 is CASSKDPGDGELFF. DNA of the CDR3: TGTGCCAGCAGCAAAGATCCAGGGGACGGGGAGCTGTTTTTT.

This clone came up once. The chain carries TRBV10-2 and TRBJ1-2; 8 bases agree with TRBD1. Trimming took 8 bases from V and 5 from J; bases not matched to a gene: 7. This CDR3 contains 13 residues. In germline, CDR1 is WSHSY, CDR2 SAAADI. The DNA of the CDR3 is TGCGCCAGCGGAGACAGGGGAGAGTATGGCTACACCTTC. Its translation: CASGDRGEYGYTF.

The chain links TRBV11-2 to TRBJ2-1; 9 nucleotides agree with TRBD2. Germline CDR1 reads SGHAT; CDR2 reads FQNNGV. The CDR3 covers 16 residues. V was clipped by 5 bases and J by 8 bases; unmatched bases: 13. The CDR3 protein is CASSRLAGGRFDEQFF. For the CDR3, the DNA is TGTGCCAGCAGCCGGCTGGCGGGAGGGCGTTTCGATGAGCAGTTCTTC. The entire variable domain, with the rest obtained from reference TRBV11-2 and TRBJ2-1, is as follows: EAGVAQSPRYKIIEKRQSVAFWCNPISGHATLYWYQQILGQGPKLLIQFQNNGVVDDSQLPKDRFSAERLKGVDSTLKIQPAKLEDSAVYLCASSRLAGGRFDEQFFGPGTRLTVL.

This clone was observed a single time. The chain carries TRBV5-1 and TRBJ1-3; a possible D gene is TRBD1 (6 bases). CDR1 is SGHRS, CDR2 YFSETQ, per germline. The CDR3 length is 14 residues. Trimming pared 4 bases from V and 8 bases from J, leaving 16 bases between. CDR3 residues: CASSEGLQGDTIYF. The CDR3 DNA follows: TGCGCCAGCAGCGAGGGACTACAGGGTGACACCATATATTTT.

This clone was observed once. The chain joins TRBV11-2 to TRBJ1-3, with 7 bases aligning to TRBD1. The CDR3 totals 13 residues. Per germline, CDR1 SGHAT and CDR2 FQNNGV. Trimming at V came to 9 bases and at J to 0 bases, leaving 2 bases not matched to a gene. The CDR3 sequence is CASNRGSGNTIYF. CDR3 bases: TGTGCCAGTAACAGGGGCTCTGGAAACACCATATATTTT.

The gene calls are TRBV11-2 and TRBJ1-3; D gene uncertain. V shed 5 bases and J shed 2 bases, with 13 bases lying between them. This CDR3 spans 15 amino acids. CDR1 is SGHAT and CDR2 is FQNNGV in the germline V gene. CDR3 nucleotides: TGTGCCAGCAGCCGCTTCGAGGGAACTGGAAACACCATATATTTT. It codes for CASSRFEGTGNTIYF.

This chain connects TRBV5-1 to TRBJ2-1, with TRBD2 matching 10 bases. The CDR3 has 17 residues. CDR1 and CDR2 from the germline V gene are SGHRS and YFSETQ. Trimming cost V 4 bases and J 3 bases; bases outside gene matches: 10. CDR3 residues: CASSGDYSGRFYNEQFF. The CDR3, as DNA: TGCGCCAGCAGCGGAGACTATAGCGGGAGGTTCTACAATGAGCAGTTCTTC.

The V gene is TRBV30, the J gene TRBJ2-3, with D possibly being TRBD1 (5 bases). Trimming took 3 bases from V and 0 from J, leaving 13 bases between them. This CDR3 is built from 15 residues. Per germline, CDR1 GTSNPN and CDR2 SVGIG (reference sequence). This chain's CDR3 is CAWSQGSPSTDTQYF. CDR3 sequence (DNA): TGTGCCTGGAGCCAGGGCAGCCCTAGCACAGATACGCAGTATTTT. Filled out from reference TRBV30 and TRBJ2-3, the complete variable domain reads SQTIHQWPATLVQPVGSPLSLECTVEGTSNPNLYWYRQAAGRGLQLLFYSVGIGQISSEVPQNLSASRPQDRQFILSSKKLLLSDSGFYLCAWSQGSPSTDTQYFGPGTRLTVL.

This sequence joins TRBV4-1 and TRBJ1-5, with D hard to call. Deletions cut 1 base from V and 3 bases from J, with 10 bases between. Germline CDR1 and CDR2: MGHRA and YSYEKL. The CDR3 consists of 15 residues. DNA of the CDR3: TGCGCCAGCAGCCAAGTGATCGGGGTCAATCAGCCCCAGCATTTT. It is translated as CASSQVIGVNQPQHF.

This chain links TRBV5-6 with TRBJ2-1, with D perhaps TRBD1 (6 bases). The CDR3 loop spans 16 amino acids. The V gene's germline CDR1 is SGHDT and CDR2 YYEEEE. Trimming took off 4 bases at V and 4 bases at J, with 18 bases between the two ends. CDR3 protein: CASSPPGHRAYNEQFF. The CDR3 coding sequence is TGTGCCAGCAGCCCTCCCGGGCACAGGGCGTACAATGAGCAGTTCTTC.